These 15 T cell receptor beta chains originate from one sample sequenced in a study of cytomegalovirus exposure and HLA in healthy donors. The PCR had 60 Vbeta and 13 Jbeta primers. Clones were read by immunoSEQ multiplex PCR, and TCRdb kept only the in-frame ones, dropping some. The data hold around 100,000 clones, with around 76% observed a single time. Sequenced sample: PBMCs. The receptors originated from a woman aged 55-69 years in good health and CMV-seropositive.

This clone occurred once. The CDR3 here is CASSEQGGRDGNTIYF. The CDR3, as DNA: TGTGCCAGCAGTGAACAGGGTGGTCGAGATGGAAACACCATATATTTT. The chain combines TRBV6-1 with TRBJ1-3, with D possibly TRBD1 on 5 matching bases. The CDR3 spans 16 residues. Germline V CDR1 and CDR2: MNHNS, SASEGT. Deletions cut 2 bases from V and 3 bases from J, with 14 bases between.

The CDR3 nucleotides are TGTGCCAGCACCCTGGGACTAGCGGTAGAAGAGACCCAGTACTTC. Residues: CASTLGLAVEETQYF. The chain employs TRBV11-2 and TRBJ2-5, with 11 bases matching TRBD2. The length of the CDR3 is 15 residues. The ends lost 7 bases at V and 3 bases at J; junction bases unmatched: 7. Germline CDR1 and CDR2: SGHAT and FQNNGV.

This clone was seen only a few times. This chain uses TRBV4-1 with TRBJ2-7; unclear D gene. Deletions cut 0 bases from V and 6 bases from J, with 15 bases between. The germline V gene encodes CDR1 MGHRA and CDR2 YSYEKL. The CDR3 has 15 residues. This CDR3 is CASSQEVRVLAEQYF. In nucleotides, the CDR3 is TGCGCCAGCAGCCAAGAGGTCCGGGTTCTTGCCGAGCAGTACTTC.

The chain carries TRBV10-3 and TRBJ2-2, with 10 bases identical to TRBD2. J lost 7 bases, V lost 10 bases, and 18 bases had no gene match. Germline V CDR1 and CDR2: ENHRY, SYGVKD. The CDR3 is made up of 17 amino acids. The CDR3 loop reads CATTGGAGGPRDGELFF. The CDR3 DNA reads as TGTGCCACCACGGGGGGAGCGGGAGGGCCACGGGACGGGGAGCTGTTTTTT.

This clone has more than one count but fewer than ten. CDR3 nucleotides: TGTGCCAGCACCCCGTTCGGGGGTGCAGATACGCAGTATTTT. It translates to CASTPFGGADTQYF. The V call is TRBV27, the J call TRBJ2-3; perhaps TRBD2 as D (6 bases). Germline CDR1 reads MNHEY; CDR2 reads SMNVEV (reference sequence). This CDR3 contains 14 residues. Trimming took off 7 bases at V and 4 bases at J, with 15 bases between the two ends.

This sequence joins TRBV6-1 and TRBJ2-7; D not resolved. With 6 bases removed from V and 2 bases from J, the gap between germline ends came to 11 bases. Germline V lookup: CDR1 MNHNS, CDR2 SASEGT. This CDR3 comprises 13 residues. For the CDR3, the DNA is TGTGCCAGCAGCCTGACTGTGACCTACGAGCAGTACTTC. Translated: CASSLTVTYEQYF.

This clone occurred a few times. This chain links TRBV4-1 with TRBJ2-7; the D gene is possibly TRBD1 (5 bases). The V end was cut by 5 bases, the J end by 0 bases, with 14 bases between. This CDR3 is 15 amino acids long. The V gene's germline CDR1 is MGHRA and CDR2 YSYEKL. The CDR3 DNA sequence: TGCGCCAGCAGCGTGACAGTGGCGAGCTCCTACGAGCAGTACTTC. The encoded protein is CASSVTVASSYEQYF.

The chain employs TRBV7-9 and TRBJ1-4; TRBD1 might be the D (5 bases). Germline V CDR1 and CDR2: SEHNR, FQNEAQ (reference sequence). CDR3 size: 12 residues. Trimming removed 8 bases from V and 7 bases from J, with 11 bases in between. This CDR3 is CASSGGAEKLFF. CDR3 nucleotides: TGTGCCAGCTCCGGTGGGGCTGAAAAACTGTTTTTT.

V is TRBV15 and J is TRBJ1-6; D is possibly TRBD1 (6 bases). This CDR3 is 16 amino acids long. The V end was cut by 1 base, the J end by 14 bases, with 21 bases between. Germline values: CDR1 LNHNV, CDR2 YYDKDF (reference sequence). CDR3 DNA: TGTGCCACCAGCAGAGGCCGTACAGGGCCCTCGGGGACCCTCCACTTT. It specifies CATSRGRTGPSGTLHF.

This rearrangement joins TRBV5-4 to TRBJ2-7, with 8 bases lining up with TRBD1. After removal of 1 base from V and 5 bases from J, the junction contained 8 bases not matched to a gene. The CDR3 contains 15 residues. Germline V gene data show CDR1 as SGHNT and CDR2 as YYREEE (reference sequence). Written as DNA, the CDR3 is TGTGCCAGCAGCTTGCCTGGACAGGGTCCCCACGAGCAGTACTTC. It is translated as CASSLPGQGPHEQYF.

The chain has TRBV2 and TRBJ2-1, with D possibly TRBD2 on 6 matching bases. CDR3 length: 15 amino acids. Germline-derived CDR1 and CDR2 are SNHLY and FYNNEI. Trimming left V 10 bases short and J 2 bases short, with 18 bases between. The CDR3 bases are TGTGCCACCCGATTGGAGGGGATCGCCTACAATGAGCAGTTCTTC. It specifies CATRLEGIAYNEQFF.

This clone was seen more than once but under ten times. The J gene is TRBJ2-2, the V gene TRBV18, with D unclear. Germline CDR1 KGHSH, CDR2 LQKENI. Trimming cost V 5 bases and J 3 bases, with 13 bases left between them. The CDR3 totals 15 residues. The CDR3 DNA follows: TGTGCCAGCTCAGATACTAACCCATACACCGGGGAGCTGTTTTTT. It translates to CASSDTNPYTGELFF.

This clone appeared a single time. The rearrangement links TRBV7-2 to TRBJ2-1, with D unclear. V was shortened by 1 base and J by 6 bases, with 7 bases between the two germline ends. The CDR3 is made up of 13 amino acids. CDR1 is SGHTA, CDR2 FQGNSA, per germline. In nucleotides, the CDR3 is TGTGCCAGCAGCTTAGATCTTCCCAATGAGCAGTTCTTC. Amino acid sequence: CASSLDLPNEQFF.

V gene TRBV19 combines with J gene TRBJ1-5, with 10 bases fitting TRBD1. The CDR3 consists of 15 residues. Germline CDR1 LNHDA, CDR2 SQIVND (reference sequence). Trimming took 6 bases from V and 7 from J; bases not matched to a gene: 9. CDR3 region: CASSRGQGVWQPQHF. In nucleotides, the CDR3 is TGTGCCAGTAGCCGTGGACAGGGGGTTTGGCAGCCCCAGCATTTT.

This clone was seen only once. The rearrangement links TRBV28 to TRBJ1-2, with D unclear. CDR3 length: 11 residues. Deletions cut 5 bases from V and 8 bases from J, with 9 bases between. Per the germline V gene, CDR1 is MDHEN and CDR2 is SYDVKM. The CDR3, as DNA: TGTGCCAGCAGTCTTGGGGAGGGCTACACCTTC. Protein: CASSLGEGYTF.